The next 28 T cell receptor beta chains were all read from a single sample in a study of T cell responses to AZD1222 COVID-19 vaccine. Sequencing used immunoSEQ multiplex PCR; TCRdb keeps in-frame clones, though not all of them. The profile covers about 120,000 clones, with around nine tenths appearing a single time and 6.5% to 9% taken by the ten largest. The sequencing here drew on peripheral blood, taken on day 0 of AZD1222 vaccination. The receptors were sampled from an adult in good health.

Judged by abundance, this clone is medium-sized (0.01 to 0.1%). Here the CDR3 DNA reads TGTGCCAGCAGCCAAGATCTGGTTGAGCAGTTCTTC. Residues: CASSQDLVEQFF. The chain recombines TRBV4-2 with TRBJ2-1, with D unresolved. Trimming removed 0 bases at V and 9 bases at J, with 6 bases between. Germline lookup yields CDR1 LGHNA and CDR2 YNFKEQ. The CDR3 sequence is 12 residues long.

The chain employs TRBV29-1 and TRBJ2-1; the D gene is possibly TRBD1 (5 bases). CDR1 is SQVTM, CDR2 ANQGSEA, per germline. The CDR3 runs 11 residues. V was shortened by 8 bases and J by 5 bases, with 10 bases between the two germline ends. The CDR3 nucleotides read TGCAGCCCAGGACACCACAATGAGCAGTTCTTC. This encodes CSPGHHNEQFF.

The V gene is TRBV30, the J gene TRBJ2-1; 10 nucleotides line up with TRBD1. The CDR3 runs 15 residues. The J segment lost 0 bases and the V segment lost 8 bases, leaving 7 bases of the junction unmatched. Germline CDR1 is GTSNPN and CDR2 is SVGIG (reference sequence). CDR3 protein: CAGRQGASSYNEQFF. Here the CDR3 DNA reads TGTGCCGGAAGACAGGGGGCCAGCTCCTACAATGAGCAGTTCTTC.

In this sample, this clone turned up a few times. The V and J genes are TRBV28 and TRBJ2-3; unclear D gene. The CDR3 is 15 residues long. The V and J ends lost 1 base and 5 bases respectively, with 13 bases between them. CDR1 is MDHEN, CDR2 SYDVKM, per germline. CDR3: CASSLSGSERDTQYF. CDR3 nucleotides: TGTGCCAGCAGTTTATCGGGCAGTGAGAGAGATACGCAGTATTTT.

This rearrangement joins TRBV27 to TRBJ2-7; D may correspond to TRBD1 or TRBD2 (5 bases each). The V gene's germline CDR1 is MNHEY and CDR2 SMNVEV (reference sequence). The CDR3 loop spans 11 amino acids. The V gene lost 8 bases and the J gene lost 4 bases, with 9 bases spanning the gap. The CDR3 region has the DNA TGTGCCAGCGGGGGTGAATACGAGCAGTACTTC. It translates to CASGGEYEQYF.

The chain joins TRBV28 to TRBJ1-2; weak D call: TRBD1 (5 bases). The CDR3 is 13 residues long. Germline V gives CDR1 MDHEN, CDR2 SYDVKM. Trimming pared 6 bases from V and 1 base from J, leaving 9 bases between. CDR3 region: CASRPDSNYGYTF. CDR3 in DNA: TGTGCCAGCAGACCAGACAGTAACTATGGCTACACCTTC.

This chain links TRBV9 with TRBJ2-2, with 9 nucleotides matching TRBD2. CDR1 is SGDLS and CDR2 is YYNGEE in the germline V gene. The CDR3 has 16 amino acids. After removal of 3 bases from V and 0 bases from J, the junction contained 3 bases not matched to a gene. CDR3 amino acids: CASSALAGTNTGELFF. The CDR3 bases are TGTGCCAGCAGCGCCCTAGCGGGAACGAACACCGGGGAGCTGTTTTTT.

The rearrangement joins TRBV5-1 to TRBJ2-2; TRBD1 matches 7 bases. The germline V gene encodes CDR1 SGHRS and CDR2 YFSETQ. J was trimmed by 10 bases and V by 4 bases; bases with no gene match: 10. The CDR3 is 14 amino acids. The CDR3 DNA is TGCGCCAGCAGCACCGTAGGGGGCCTTACGGAGCTGTTTTTT. It encodes CASSTVGGLTELFF. The full variable domain, completed using reference TRBV5-1 and TRBJ2-2, is KAGVTQTPRYLIKTRGQQVTLSCSPISGHRSVSWYQQTPGQGLQFLFEYFSETQRNKGNFPGRFSGRQFSNSRSEMNVSTLELGDSALYLCASSTVGGLTELFFGEGSRLTVL.

For the CDR3, the DNA is TGCGCCAGCAAGGAGGAGACATTCTCCTACGAGCAGTACTTC. Residues: CASKEETFSYEQYF. The chain joins TRBV5-1 to TRBJ2-7; maybe TRBD2 (5 bases). Trimming pared 6 bases from V and 0 bases from J, leaving 13 bases between. The CDR3 runs to 14 residues. From germline, CDR1 is SGHRS and CDR2 YFSETQ.

The chain couples TRBV5-5 to TRBJ2-7; a possible D gene is TRBD1 (6 bases). V lost 0 bases to trimming and J lost 7 bases, with 14 bases between them. The CDR3 consists of 14 residues. CDR1 is SGHKS, CDR2 YYEKEE, per germline (reference sequence). Written as DNA, the CDR3 is TGTGCCAGCAGCTTGGCCAGGGGTGGAAGGGAGCAGTACTTC. This translates into CASSLARGGREQYF.

This clone was observed once. V is TRBV5-1 and J is TRBJ1-6, with TRBD1 matching over 7 bases. With 3 bases clipped from V and 0 bases from J, the junction kept 9 bases outside the gene matches. This CDR3 comprises 18 residues. From germline, CDR1 is SGHRS and CDR2 YFSETQ. This CDR3 is CASSSGTVKNSYNSPLHF. DNA for the CDR3: TGCGCCAGCAGCTCCGGGACAGTGAAAAACTCCTATAATTCACCCCTCCACTTT.

J is TRBJ2-1 and V is TRBV9; D is possibly TRBD1 or TRBD2 (7 bases each). Germline V gene data show CDR1 as SGDLS and CDR2 as YYNGEE. V lost 4 bases, J lost 7 bases, and 18 bases lay in between. The CDR3 contains 15 residues. CDR3 coding DNA: TGTGCCAGCAGCCCGCAGGGGGGGGCGGGGAATGAGCAGTTCTTC. Amino acids: CASSPQGGAGNEQFF.

The chain links TRBV28 to TRBJ2-7; a possible D gene is TRBD2 (5 bases). Germline CDR1 reads MDHEN; CDR2 reads SYDVKM. The CDR3 is 15 residues long. V was trimmed by 10 bases and J by 5 bases, leaving 24 bases between them. The CDR3 here is CATNPRTPNIHEQYF. The DNA of the CDR3 is TGTGCCACTAACCCGCGGACTCCTAATATCCACGAGCAGTACTTC.

On this clone itself: The same CDR3 also results from other DNA sequences found in this sample. J is TRBJ2-7 and V is TRBV5-1; D gene unclear. The CDR3 consists of 11 residues. CDR1 is SGHRS and CDR2 is YFSETQ in the germline V gene. The V end was cut by 4 bases, the J end by 3 bases, with 5 bases between. The CDR3 here is CASSLGYEQYF. The CDR3 DNA reads TGCGCCAGCAGCCTTGGCTACGAGCAGTACTTC.

The gene calls are TRBV7-2 and TRBJ2-7; D unclear. Germline CDR1 SGHTA, CDR2 FQGNSA. The CDR3 has 14 amino acids. The V end lost 3 bases, the J end lost 3 bases, and 12 bases lay between the germline ends. The CDR3 loop is CASSLVRFDYEQYF. CDR3 sequence (DNA): TGTGCCAGCAGCTTGGTACGGTTCGACTACGAGCAGTACTTC. Complete variable domain (other parts from reference TRBV7-2 and TRBJ2-7): GAGVSQSPSNKVTEKGKDVELRCDPISGHTALYWYRQSLGQGLEFLIYFQGNSAPDKSGLPSDRFSAERTGGSVSTLTIQRTQQEDSAVYLCASSLVRFDYEQYFGPGTRLTVT.

This clone has a single count. The chain links TRBV5-8 to TRBJ1-2, with D perhaps matching TRBD1 (6 bases). Germline CDR1 and CDR2: SGHTS and YDEGEE. The CDR3 is 18 amino acids. V lost 4 bases and J lost 0, with 22 bases in between. The CDR3 is CASSQKSAPWDTNYGYTF. The CDR3 DNA reads as TGTGCCAGCAGCCAAAAGTCCGCCCCATGGGACACTAACTATGGCTACACCTTC.

With regard to this clone: At the DNA level, this CDR3 is encoded by other sequences in the same sample as well. This chain joins TRBV9 and TRBJ1-6; D may be TRBD1 (5 bases). Germline V CDR1 and CDR2: SGDLS, YYNGEE. This CDR3 comprises 17 residues. V lost 0 bases and J lost 1, with 11 bases in between. In nucleotides, the CDR3 is TGTGCCAGCAGCGTAGGGCAGGGTAGATCCTATAATTCACCCCTCCACTTT. Its translation is CASSVGQGRSYNSPLHF.

The rearrangement links TRBV25-1 to TRBJ1-6; D is unresolved. V lost 3 bases and J 4 bases, leaving 7 bases between the germline ends. The CDR3 has 14 residues. Germline CDR1 and CDR2: MGHDK and SYGVNS. The CDR3 protein is CASSDTTYNSPLHF. The CDR3, as DNA: TGTGCCAGCAGTGACACCACATATAATTCACCCCTCCACTTT.

This clone appeared a single time. The chain combines TRBV30 with TRBJ2-5; 7 positions agree with TRBD1. CDR1 is GTSNPN and CDR2 is SVGIG in the germline V gene (reference sequence). The CDR3 has 15 amino acids. Losses at the gene ends were 3 bases for V and 11 bases for J; bases not matched to a gene: 18. CDR3 sequence: CAWREQGHAFGEQYF. CDR3 in DNA: TGTGCCTGGAGGGAACAGGGGCATGCTTTCGGGGAGCAGTACTTC.

The chain recombines TRBV10-3 with TRBJ2-5; no clear D. The CDR3 is 14 residues long. From germline, CDR1 is ENHRY and CDR2 SYGVKD. Trimming stripped 0 bases from V and 4 bases from J, with 9 bases between. DNA for the CDR3: TGTGCCATCAGTGAGTCGGGCAGGTCAGAGACCCAGTACTTC. This gives the protein CAISESGRSETQYF.

The chain uses TRBV19 and TRBJ2-2; 7 bases agree with TRBD1. The V segment lost 8 bases and the J segment 4 bases; nucleotides outside the gene matches: 13. The germline CDR1 and CDR2 sequences are LNHDA and SQIVND (reference sequence). CDR3 length equals 16 residues. CDR3 DNA: TGTGCCAGTTTTTGGGAAGGGGGCCGGGTCACCGGGGAGCTGTTTTTT. It is translated as CASFWEGGRVTGELFF.

The chain has TRBV7-9 and TRBJ2-3, with D unclear. CDR3 size: 16 residues. Germline V gene sequence: CDR1 SEHNR, CDR2 FQNEAQ (reference sequence). Trimming removed 4 bases at V and 0 bases at J, with 14 bases between. The CDR3 DNA sequence: TGTGCCAGCAGCTGGGCGGCCTTTGAAAGCACAGATACGCAGTATTTT. It is translated as CASSWAAFESTDTQYF.

The chain combines TRBV19 with TRBJ2-1; D possibly matches TRBD1 or TRBD2 (5 bases each). The CDR3 consists of 15 residues. V dropped 6 bases and J dropped 0 bases, with 12 bases sitting between them. Germline loops: CDR1 LNHDA, CDR2 SQIVND (reference sequence). The CDR3, as DNA: TGTGCCAGTAGGAAACGGGGCAGCTCCTACAATGAGCAGTTCTTC. This sequence encodes CASRKRGSSYNEQFF.

This clone was seen only once. The rearrangement links TRBV6-5 to TRBJ2-1, with TRBD2 matching over 10 bases. Trimming took 2 bases from V and 7 from J; bases not matched to a gene: 5. Germline V gives CDR1 MNHEY, CDR2 SVGAGI. This CDR3 has 15 amino acids. CDR3 DNA sequence: TGTGCCAGCAGTTACAGCGGGGGGGCCTGGAATGAGCAGTTCTTC. Translated, it gives CASSYSGGAWNEQFF.

The rearrangement links TRBV7-8 to TRBJ1-6; 7 nucleotides align to TRBD1. Germline-derived CDR1 and CDR2 are SGHVS and FQNEAQ. This CDR3 is 18 amino acids long. The J segment lost 3 bases and the V segment lost 1 base, leaving 9 bases of the junction unmatched. The CDR3 sequence: CASSLVLSGGGYNSPLHF. The CDR3 bases are TGTGCCAGCAGCTTAGTTCTGTCAGGGGGAGGCTATAATTCACCCCTCCACTTT.

This clone was found a few times. This rearrangement joins TRBV5-1 to TRBJ2-1; 9 positions agree with TRBD1. Germline CDR1 SGHRS, CDR2 YFSETQ. CDR3 length: 14 residues. V shed 4 bases and J 8 bases; nucleotides not matched to a gene: 7. Here the CDR3 DNA reads TGCGCCAGCAGCCTCCGGGACAGGGTCTATGAGCAGTTCTTC. The encoded protein is CASSLRDRVYEQFF.

This clone was observed a single time. The chain has TRBV18 and TRBJ1-6; 9 bases are shared with TRBD1. CDR3 length equals 16 residues. CDR1 is KGHSH, CDR2 LQKENI, per germline. Trimming cost V 2 bases and J 7 bases; bases outside gene matches: 6. The CDR3 DNA follows: TGTGCCAGCTCACCAGACAGGGGGTATCTCAATTCACCCCTCCACTTT. Amino acids: CASSPDRGYLNSPLHF.

This clone was seen a handful of times. The V and J genes are TRBV2 and TRBJ2-1; TRBD2 is a possible D gene (6 bases). The CDR3 loop spans 14 amino acids. Germline V lookup: CDR1 SNHLY, CDR2 FYNNEI. V was cut by 7 bases and J by 5 bases, with 15 bases left in between. CDR3 in amino acids: CASTGLPPNNEQFF. CDR3 coding DNA: TGTGCCAGCACCGGACTACCCCCAAACAATGAGCAGTTCTTC.